One and the same sample provided the 21 T cell receptor beta chains below, sequenced in a study of shared T cell receptors in the human thymus. The repertoire was sequenced with immunoSEQ multiplex PCR; TCRdb's copy has only in-frame clones and lacks some. The table shows approximately 400,000 clones, with around 93% occurring only once. The sample consisted of thymocytes. All receptors come from a human donor.

The V and J genes are TRBV5-1 and TRBJ2-4; the D is unclear. V shed 4 bases and J shed 5 bases, with 10 bases lying between them. The germline gives CDR1 SGHRS, CDR2 YFSETQ. The CDR3 has 13 amino acids. The DNA of the CDR3 is TGCGCCAGCAGCGGGCGGCGAGAAAACATTCAGTACTTC. This codes for CASSGRRENIQYF.

A note on this clone: Other DNA variants within this sample encode the same CDR3. V gene TRBV7-9 combines with J gene TRBJ1-4; a weak D match, TRBD1 (6 bases). The CDR3 sequence is 14 residues long. Germline CDR1 SEHNR, CDR2 FQNEAQ (reference sequence). Trimming took 3 bases from V and 4 from J, leaving 9 bases between them. CDR3 loop: CASSLGRGNEKLFF. The CDR3 nucleotides are TGTGCCAGCAGCTTGGGCAGGGGTAATGAAAAACTGTTTTTT.

The chain uses TRBV4-3 and TRBJ2-1, with TRBD2 matching over 12 bases. Germline CDR1 is LGHNA and CDR2 is YSLEER. The CDR3 spans 20 residues. Trimming removed 0 bases from V and 9 bases from J; junction bases left unmatched: 18. The CDR3 bases are TGCGCCAGCAGCCAAGATCTGGGTGGGACTAGCGGGCCCCCACCCCGTGAGCAGTTCTTC. Residues: CASSQDLGGTSGPPPREQFF.

This clone was seen just once. J is TRBJ2-1 and V is TRBV9, with 12 bases aligning to TRBD1. CDR1 and CDR2 (germline): SGDLS, YYNGEE. CDR3 length equals 16 residues. V lost 4 bases to trimming and J lost 7 bases; unmatched junction nucleotides: 9. This chain's CDR3 is CASSPAGTGGQNEQFF. The CDR3 nucleotides are TGTGCCAGCAGCCCGGCCGGGACAGGGGGCCAAAATGAGCAGTTCTTC.

This chain connects TRBV19 to TRBJ2-2; 7 positions match TRBD2. V was pared by 7 bases and J by 0 bases, with 8 bases of the junction left unmatched. There are 16 residues in the CDR3. Per germline, CDR1 LNHDA and CDR2 SQIVND (reference sequence). The CDR3 loop is CASNPPGRANTGELFF. The CDR3 coding sequence is TGTGCCAGTAACCCCCCGGGGAGGGCGAACACCGGGGAGCTGTTTTTT.

The chain combines TRBV19 with TRBJ1-4; D gene unclear. Germline V CDR1 and CDR2: LNHDA, SQIVND (reference sequence). The V and J ends lost 9 bases and 8 bases respectively, with 13 bases between them. The CDR3 totals 12 residues. The CDR3 DNA follows: TGTGCCAGCGGACTGGGTTGGGAAAAACTGTTTTTT. Translated: CASGLGWEKLFF.

V gene TRBV5-8 combines with J gene TRBJ1-3, with D hard to call. In germline, CDR1 is SGHTS, CDR2 YDEGEE. V was trimmed by 5 bases and J by 0 bases, leaving 18 bases between them. The CDR3 totals 17 residues. CDR3 sequence reads: CASRFYQWTSSGNTIYF. The CDR3 bases are TGTGCCAGCAGGTTCTATCAATGGACCAGCTCTGGAAACACCATATATTTT.

This rearrangement joins TRBV12-2 to TRBJ1-4. TRBV12-2 is labeled a pseudogene. The CDR3 is 15 amino acids. The CDR3, as DNA: TGTGCAAGTCGCTCGGGGTTTGCAACTAATGAAAAACTGTTTTTT. Its protein is CASRSGFATNEKLFF.

This rearrangement joins TRBV6-4 to TRBJ2-7; D uncertain. The V gene lost 3 bases and the J gene lost 3 bases, with 9 bases spanning the gap. CDR1 MRHNA and CDR2 SNTAGT come from the germline V gene. CDR3 size: 13 residues. Written as DNA, the CDR3 is TGTGCCAGCAGTGAAGCCCCCCACTACGAGCAGTACTTC. Translation: CASSEAPHYEQYF.

The rearrangement joins TRBV15 to TRBJ1-6, with a weak D call TRBD1 (5 bases). The length of the CDR3 is 15 residues. From germline, CDR1 is LNHNV and CDR2 YYDKDF (reference sequence). Trimming cost V 3 bases and J 7 bases, with 13 bases left between them. CDR3 in amino acids: CATSSLRDGNSPLHF. CDR3 coding DNA: TGTGCCACCAGCAGTCTCCGGGACGGGAATTCACCCCTCCACTTT.

The rearrangement uses TRBV21-1 and TRBJ2-7; the D call TRBD2 from the table was never checked on the DNA. TRBV21-1 is classified as a pseudogene. The CDR3 consists of 15 residues. CDR3 sequence (DNA): TGTGCCAGCAGCTCCAATCAGCGACTCTCCTACGAGCAGTACTTC. Its protein is CASSSNQRLSYEQYF.

The V and J genes are TRBV11-2 and TRBJ2-7; 9 positions match TRBD1. J gave up 2 bases and V 5 bases, and 7 bases lay outside the gene matches. The CDR3 runs 15 residues. Germline lookup yields CDR1 SGHAT and CDR2 FQNNGV. CDR3 sequence (DNA): TGTGCCAGCAGCAATAGACAGGGGGATCCCTACGAGCAGTACTTC. Protein product: CASSNRQGDPYEQYF.

The chain employs TRBV5-1 and TRBJ2-2, with 8 bases identical to TRBD2. The CDR3 is 20 residues long. The trim removed 0 bases at V and 2 bases at J, leaving 15 bases unmatched. In germline, CDR1 is SGHRS, CDR2 YFSETQ. The CDR3 DNA reads as TGCGCCAGCAGCTTGGTTCCAGGGTTGAGCGGGAGTGCAAACACCGGGGAGCTGTTTTTT. Amino acid sequence: CASSLVPGLSGSANTGELFF.

J is TRBJ1-1 and V is TRBV27; TRBD1 might be the D (5 bases). The CDR3 has 13 residues. Looked up from germline, CDR1 is MNHEY and CDR2 is SMNVEV (reference sequence). The V end was cut by 7 bases, the J end by 3 bases, with 12 bases between. Here the CDR3 reads CASIPEGYTEAFF. For the CDR3, the DNA is TGTGCCAGCATTCCCGAGGGGTACACTGAAGCTTTCTTT.

The chain has TRBV25-1 and TRBJ2-1; 10 positions match TRBD1. Unmatched junction bases numbered 3, after V lost 1 base and J lost 6 bases. The CDR3 sequence is 15 residues long. CDR1 and CDR2 from the germline V gene are MGHDK and SYGVNS. CDR3 nucleotides: TGTGCCAGCAGTGAATTGCGGACAGGGGGCAATGAGCAGTTCTTC. Its protein product is CASSELRTGGNEQFF.

This rearrangement joins TRBV7-2 to TRBJ2-1; TRBD2 matches at 13 bases. V shed 0 bases, J shed 8 bases, and the junction held 10 bases outside the gene matches. The CDR3 is made up of 18 amino acids. Germline lookup yields CDR1 SGHTA and CDR2 FQGNSA. CDR3 nucleotide sequence: TGTGCCAGCAGCTTAGCTCCGACTAGCGGGAGGAGTGGCGATGAGCAGTTCTTC. It is translated as CASSLAPTSGRSGDEQFF. The full variable domain, with the rest looked up from reference TRBV7-2 and TRBJ2-1, is GAGVSQSPSNKVTEKGKDVELRCDPISGHTALYWYRQSLGQGLEFLIYFQGNSAPDKSGLPSDRFSAERTGGSVSTLTIQRTQQEDSAVYLCASSLAPTSGRSGDEQFFGPGTRLTVL.

This chain joins TRBV21-1 and TRBJ2-4; TRBD2, the table's D call, lacks a check against the DNA. TRBV21-1 is described as a pseudogene. The CDR3 loop spans 20 amino acids. The CDR3 is CASSKGGLAGVKRAKNIQYF. CDR3 bases: TGTGCCAGCAGCAAAGGGGGACTAGCGGGAGTTAAGAGGGCCAAAAACATTCAGTACTTC.

The V gene is TRBV30, the J gene TRBJ2-1, with 11 positions matching TRBD1. The V gene's germline CDR1 is GTSNPN and CDR2 SVGIG (reference sequence). The CDR3 spans 15 residues. After removal of 1 base from V and 2 bases from J, the junction contained 1 base not matched to a gene. The CDR3 here is CAWSEGQGAYNEQFF. In DNA form, the CDR3 reads TGTGCCTGGAGTGAGGGACAGGGGGCCTACAATGAGCAGTTCTTC.

The rearrangement uses TRBV29-1 and TRBJ1-4, with D unclear. Per the germline V gene, CDR1 is SQVTM and CDR2 is ANQGSEA. Trimming shortened V by 2 bases and J by 0 bases, and 7 bases separated the two germline ends. The CDR3 spans 14 residues. CDR3 residues: CSVERQSTNEKLFF. DNA of the CDR3: TGCAGCGTTGAAAGGCAGTCAACTAATGAAAAACTGTTTTTT.

The rearrangement links TRBV28 to TRBJ1-5, with D uncertain. Trimming stripped 3 bases from V and 5 bases from J, with 14 bases between. The V gene's germline CDR1 is MDHEN and CDR2 SYDVKM. This CDR3 is 15 amino acids long. As DNA, the CDR3 is TGTGCCAGCAGTTTTTGGAGTGGGCGTTATCAGCCCCAGCATTTT. Its protein is CASSFWSGRYQPQHF.

This chain uses TRBV7-9 with TRBJ1-2; the D is unclear. The V gene's germline CDR1 is SEHNR and CDR2 FQNEAQ (reference sequence). The CDR3 runs to 16 residues. Between the trimmed V and J ends, which lost 0 bases and 3 bases, there was a span of 14 bases. CDR3: CASSLAQRFLYYGYTF. The CDR3 nucleotides are TGTGCCAGCAGCTTAGCCCAGAGGTTTCTGTACTATGGCTACACCTTC.